This T cell receptor (beta chain) was retrieved from a study of blood T cell repertoires in COVID-19. The CDR3 spans 14 residues. In germline, CDR1 is MNHEY, CDR2 SVGAGI. The V segment lost 6 bases and the J segment 7 bases; nucleotides outside the gene matches: 7. Using immunoSEQ multiplex PCR, the repertoire was profiled, and TCRdb retains in-frame clones only, with some absent. Seen here are 150,000 to 200,000 clones, approximately 82% observed once, and the top ten hold approximately 21%. The receptor comes from a woman of 80 years or more with acute or convalescent COVID-19. Material for sequencing was peripheral blood. The J gene is TRBJ2-5, the V gene TRBV6-5; 11 nucleotides align to TRBD2. The CDR3 DNA reads as TGTGCCAGCAGCGCGACTAGCGGGATAGGGACCCAGTACTTC. It translates to CASSATSGIGTQYF.